The 12 T cell receptor beta chains below come from one sample, sequenced in a study of cytomegalovirus exposure and HLA in healthy donors (dated by TCRdb to 2016 to 2017). Preparation of the library involved the immunoSEQ multiplex PCR assay. TCRdb carries this immuneACCESS record with in-frame sequences only. Its versions omit some clonotypes, under half of them owing to an unresolved V gene in the studies checked, with the rest unexplained. This sample comprises around 150,000 clones, more than 75% of them detected only once. The ten most abundant clones make up around 3% of the sample. Sequencing was performed on PBMCs. The source of these receptors is a man aged 18 to 29 in good health and CMV-seronegative.

The chain carries TRBV29-1 and TRBJ2-7, with unresolved D. CDR3 size: 12 residues. The V end lost 4 bases, the J end lost 0 bases, and 7 bases lay between the germline ends. Germline assignment: CDR1 SQVTM and CDR2 ANQGSEA. CDR3: CSVVGSSYEQYF. CDR3 in DNA: TGCAGCGTTGTTGGCAGCTCCTACGAGCAGTACTTC.

This clone has a handful of counts. The rearrangement uses TRBV7-8 and TRBJ2-5; 7 nucleotides match TRBD1. The CDR3 contains 15 residues. The germline V gene encodes CDR1 SGHVS and CDR2 FQNEAQ. J was trimmed by 4 bases and V by 6 bases; bases with no gene match: 11. The CDR3 DNA is TGTGCCAGCAGACGAACCCGGGCAGGGGGAGAGACCCAGTACTTC. Residues: CASRRTRAGGETQYF.

The chain employs TRBV11-3 and TRBJ2-5; TRBD2 is a possible D gene (5 bases). Trimming took off 0 bases at V and 7 bases at J, with 6 bases between the two ends. The CDR3 covers 12 residues. Germline CDR1 is SGHNT and CDR2 is YENEEA. DNA of the CDR3: TGTGCCAGCAGCTTAGATGAGGGGACCCAGTACTTC. Translating it yields CASSLDEGTQYF.

The chain is built from TRBV28 and TRBJ2-7; 10 bases map to TRBD2. The CDR3 is 16 amino acids. Germline values: CDR1 MDHEN, CDR2 SYDVKM. Trimming removed 3 bases from V and 1 base from J; junction bases left unmatched: 6. CDR3 nucleotide sequence: TGTGCCAGCAGTTTCCCCCAGCGGGAGGGTTCCTACGAGCAGTACTTC. Its protein product is CASSFPQREGSYEQYF.

This chain connects TRBV5-1 to TRBJ1-1; TRBD1 aligns across 7 bases. This CDR3 region has 15 residues. V lost 0 bases, J lost 1 base, and 3 bases stayed unmatched. Per germline, CDR1 SGHRS and CDR2 YFSETQ. The CDR3 is CASSLGAGGNTEAFF. CDR3 DNA: TGCGCCAGCAGCTTGGGTGCAGGGGGGAACACTGAAGCTTTCTTT.

This sequence joins TRBV5-1 and TRBJ2-3, with D perhaps matching TRBD1 (7 bases). Germline V gene data show CDR1 as SGHRS and CDR2 as YFSETQ. The V end lost 4 bases, the J end lost 4 bases, and 19 bases lay between the germline ends. The CDR3 is 16 amino acids. The CDR3 spells CASSPEDYTGADTQYF. The CDR3 DNA reads TGCGCCAGCAGCCCGGAGGACTATACAGGGGCAGATACGCAGTATTTT.

This rearrangement joins TRBV4-1 to TRBJ2-7; TRBD1 matches at 9 bases. The CDR3 covers 15 residues. The trim removed 3 bases at V and 2 bases at J, leaving 5 bases unmatched. The germline V gene encodes CDR1 MGHRA and CDR2 YSYEKL. The CDR3 is CASSQPGQGAYEQYF. CDR3 DNA: TGCGCCAGCAGCCAGCCGGGACAGGGTGCCTACGAGCAGTACTTC.

The rearrangement joins TRBV4-1 to TRBJ2-1; 11 positions match TRBD2. Trimming cost V 3 bases and J 4 bases; bases outside gene matches: 2. CDR1 and CDR2 from the germline V gene are MGHRA and YSYEKL. The CDR3 sequence is 15 residues long. DNA of the CDR3: TGCGCCAGCAGCCAGACTAGCGGGGATTACAATGAGCAGTTCTTC. Translation: CASSQTSGDYNEQFF.

V usage is TRBV11-2 and J usage is TRBJ1-4; no clear D gene. CDR3 size: 15 residues. Per germline, CDR1 SGHAT and CDR2 FQNNGV. V lost 0 bases and J lost 8, with 13 bases in between. CDR3 nucleotide sequence: TGTGCCAGCAGCTTAGACGGGAGCGGTGTCGAAAAACTGTTTTTT. Protein: CASSLDGSGVEKLFF.

This clone was counted only a few times. The CDR3 DNA follows: TGTGCCAGCAGGGACAGGTTTAGCAATCAGCCCCAGCATTTT. Protein sequence: CASRDRFSNQPQHF. The V call is TRBV6-5, the J call TRBJ1-5; 7 nucleotides line up with TRBD1. This CDR3 has 14 amino acids. Trimming at V came to 6 bases and at J to 0 bases, leaving 2 bases not matched to a gene. Germline V lookup: CDR1 MNHEY, CDR2 SVGAGI.

V gene TRBV18 combines with J gene TRBJ1-2; no clear D gene. The V gene lost 1 base and the J gene lost 4 bases, with 13 bases spanning the gap. The CDR3 totals 15 residues. Looked up from germline, CDR1 is KGHSH and CDR2 is LQKENI. The CDR3 nucleotides are TGTGCCAGCTCACCACAGGAAAGAGGCTTCTATGGCTACACCTTC. Amino acid sequence: CASSPQERGFYGYTF.

The chain has TRBV7-9 and TRBJ2-1; 7 nucleotides match TRBD2. Germline V gene sequence: CDR1 SEHNR, CDR2 FQNEAQ (reference sequence). J was trimmed by 6 bases and V by 3 bases; bases with no gene match: 11. The CDR3 spans 16 residues. The CDR3 protein is CASSFSSGGSPNEQFF. The CDR3 DNA sequence: TGTGCCAGCAGCTTTAGTAGCGGCGGGAGCCCCAATGAGCAGTTCTTC.